This is a list of T cell receptor beta chains from one sample in a study of cytomegalovirus exposure and HLA in healthy donors. Some clones are missing from TCRdb's copy, which holds only in-frame ones; the method was immunoSEQ multiplex PCR. This table has some 180,000 clones, roughly 90% appearing once. Sample: PBMCs. The receptors come from a boy aged 2 to 10 in good health and CMV-seronegative. Both conserved end residues are part of each CDR3. D genes are given only for firm matches. The listing skips clone size in some rows; elsewhere it reads once, few, many or a size class.

clone_size	v_call	d_call	j_call	cdr3_aa	cdr3_nt
-	TRBV7-9	-	TRBJ1-2	CASSPARQRTYGYTF	TGTGCCAGCAGCCCCGCTCGACAGAGAACCTATGGCTACACCTTC
-	TRBV6-5	TRBD1	TRBJ2-3	CASNGQGAYTQYF	TGTGCCAGTAATGGACAGGGGGCATATACGCAGTATTTT
-	TRBV27	-	TRBJ1-6	CASSLGGRSPLHF	TGTGCCAGCAGTTTGGGAGGGCGTTCACCCCTCCACTTT
-	TRBV18	TRBD1	TRBJ1-1	CASSRGGTSDTEAFF	TGTGCCAGCTCTCGAGGGGGCACGTCGGACACTGAAGCTTTCTTT
-	TRBV2	-	TRBJ1-1	CASSQPLMNTEAFF	TGTGCCAGCAGTCAACCACTTATGAACACTGAAGCTTTCTTT
once	TRBV11-2	-	TRBJ2-5	CASSTRGGRVQETQYF	TGTGCCAGCAGCACCCGAGGAGGGAGAGTCCAAGAGACCCAGTACTTC
-	TRBV4-2	TRBD1	TRBJ2-2	CASGSGTGGSGELFF	TGTGCCAGCGGATCCGGGACAGGGGGTTCCGGGGAGCTGTTTTTT
-	TRBV7-9	-	TRBJ2-1	CASSARTAREQFF	TGTGCCAGCAGCGCCAGGACAGCCAGGGAGCAGTTCTTC
-	TRBV7-9	-	TRBJ2-7	CSSSSAGGRAIVEQYF	TGTTCCAGCAGCTCCGCCGGAGGACGGGCTATTGTGGAGCAGTACTTC
-	TRBV7-2	TRBD2	TRBJ2-3	CASKPAGGLTDTQYF	TGTGCCAGCAAACCAGCGGGGGGCCTTACAGATACGCAGTATTTT
-	TRBV5-1	-	TRBJ1-5	CASSSGAGQPQHF	TGCGCCAGCAGTTCAGGGGCTGGTCAGCCCCAGCATTTT
-	TRBV7-6	TRBD1	TRBJ2-7	CASSLDTGTGPYEQYF	TGTGCCAGCAGCCTAGATACCGGGACAGGACCCTACGAGCAGTACTTC
-	TRBV27	TRBD2	TRBJ2-1	CASSAPGGGSSSEQFF	TGTGCCAGCAGCGCTCCCGGCGGGGGGAGCTCTAGTGAGCAGTTCTTC
-	TRBV4-2	-	TRBJ2-1	CASSQDEGGAAYNEQFF	TGTGCCAGCAGCCAAGACGAGGGGGGGGCGGCCTACAATGAGCAGTTCTTC
-	TRBV27	TRBD2	TRBJ2-1	CASSLGTSGILSYNEQFF	TGTGCCAGCAGTTTAGGGACTAGCGGGATCCTCTCCTACAATGAGCAGTTCTTC
-	TRBV6-1	-	TRBJ1-2	CASSGGRNYGYTF	TGTGCCAGCAGTGGGGGCAGAAACTATGGCTACACCTTC
-	TRBV28	-	TRBJ1-2	CASSLRGTNYGYTF	TGTGCCAGCAGTTTAAGAGGGACAAACTATGGCTACACCTTC
-	TRBV6-5	TRBD2	TRBJ2-7	CASSKQGGYEQYF	TGTGCCAGCAGTAAGCAGGGAGGGTACGAGCAGTACTTC
-	TRBV7-2	TRBD2	TRBJ2-7	CASSTGGVGFYEQYF	TGTGCCAGCAGCACGGGGGGGGTTGGATTCTACGAGCAGTACTTC
-	TRBV6-6	-	TRBJ1-5	CASSYPDPSRGPQHF	TGTGCCAGCAGTTACCCTGACCCCAGCCGGGGGCCCCAGCATTTT
-	TRBV30	TRBD1	TRBJ2-7	CAWSGQGRGSEQYF	TGTGCCTGGAGTGGACAGGGTAGGGGTTCCGAGCAGTACTTC
-	TRBV16	-	TRBJ1-5	CASSHNVGMSNQPQHF	TGTGCCAGCAGCCACAACGTCGGGATGAGCAATCAGCCCCAGCATTTT
-	TRBV11-1	TRBD1	TRBJ1-6	CASSLGQGVLENSPLHF	TGTGCCAGCAGCTTGGGGCAGGGGGTATTGGAGAATTCACCCCTCCACTTT
once	TRBV6-5	TRBD1	TRBJ2-1	CASKTRDRVDEQFF	TGTGCCAGCAAAACTCGGGACAGGGTTGATGAGCAGTTCTTC
-	TRBV6-1	TRBD2	TRBJ2-5	CASSKSPGGVETQYF	TGTGCCAGCAGCAAATCCCCGGGGGGTGTAGAGACCCAGTACTTC
-	TRBV11-2	TRBD2	TRBJ2-3	CASSLITPTSGGGDTQYF	TGTGCCAGCAGCTTAATCACGCCGACTAGCGGGGGAGGGGATACGCAGTATTTT
-	TRBV6-6	TRBD1	TRBJ2-5	CASSSGTGGRETQYF	TGTGCCAGCAGTTCCGGGACAGGGGGAAGAGAGACCCAGTACTTC
-	TRBV6-1	-	TRBJ1-6	CASSGAVDNSPLHF	TGTGCCAGCAGTGGGGCAGTAGATAATTCACCCCTCCACTTT
-	TRBV28	-	TRBJ1-2	CASSVGQNYGYTF	TGTGCCAGCAGTGTCGGACAGAACTATGGCTACACCTTC
-	TRBV25-1	-	TRBJ2-1	CASSESNTQTRGNEQFF	TGTGCCAGCAGTGAATCTAATACCCAGACTAGAGGCAATGAGCAGTTCTTC
-	TRBV7-9	-	TRBJ2-7	CSSSLVGALSYEQYF	TGTTCCAGCAGCTTAGTGGGGGCCCTCTCCTACGAGCAGTACTTC
-	TRBV9	-	TRBJ2-2	CASSANPRTANTGELFF	TGTGCCAGCAGCGCCAACCCCCGGACAGCGAACACCGGGGAGCTGTTTTTT
-	TRBV13	TRBD2	TRBJ2-3	CASSRLAGLSADTQYF	TGTGCCAGCAGCCGGCTAGCGGGGCTAAGCGCAGATACGCAGTATTTT
once	TRBV13	TRBD2	TRBJ2-7	CASRSGGTSYEQYF	TGTGCCAGCCGTAGCGGGGGGACCTCCTACGAGCAGTACTTC
few	TRBV29-1	-	TRBJ1-4	CSVEGTANEKLFF	TGCAGCGTTGAGGGGACTGCTAATGAAAAACTGTTTTTT
-	TRBV19	TRBD1	TRBJ1-6	CASSVRQGGGGSPLHF	TGTGCCAGTAGTGTCAGACAGGGTGGAGGGGGTTCACCCCTCCACTTT
-	TRBV5-1	-	TRBJ1-4	CASSLAGATNEKLFF	TGCGCCAGCAGCTTGGCAGGTGCAACTAATGAAAAACTGTTTTTT
-	TRBV14	TRBD1	TRBJ2-3	CASSGRQGAWDTQYF	TGTGCCAGCAGCGGACGACAGGGGGCATGGGATACGCAGTATTTT
-	TRBV5-1	TRBD1	TRBJ2-5	CASSSGQEGFRTQYF	TGCGCCAGCAGCTCGGGACAGGAGGGGTTTAGGACCCAGTACTTC
-	TRBV5-6	TRBD2	TRBJ2-3	CASSLAGGREDTQYF	TGTGCCAGCAGCTTGGCAGGAGGGAGGGAAGATACGCAGTATTTT
few	TRBV28	TRBD2	TRBJ2-5	CASSLGLAGGQETQYF	TGTGCCAGCAGTTTGGGCCTAGCGGGCGGACAAGAGACCCAGTACTTC
few	TRBV18	TRBD1	TRBJ1-5	CASSPAGTAGNQPQHF	TGTGCCAGCTCACCGGCCGGGACAGCAGGCAATCAGCCCCAGCATTTT
-	TRBV10-3	TRBD1	TRBJ2-2	CAISEPDRGNTGELFF	TGTGCCATCAGTGAGCCGGACAGGGGGAACACCGGGGAGCTGTTTTTT
few	TRBV7-9	-	TRBJ2-7	CASSLGLGAGPTDRTQQYF	TGTGCCAGCAGCTTAGGATTAGGGGCAGGACCTACCGACCGAACCCAGCAGTACTTC
once	TRBV28	TRBD1	TRBJ2-2	CASSHPGTGVGELFF	TGTGCCAGCAGTCATCCAGGGACAGGCGTCGGGGAGCTGTTTTTT
-	TRBV5-4	-	TRBJ1-6	CASSPGGEGSPLHF	TGTGCCAGCAGTCCGGGGGGGGAGGGTTCACCCCTCCACTTT